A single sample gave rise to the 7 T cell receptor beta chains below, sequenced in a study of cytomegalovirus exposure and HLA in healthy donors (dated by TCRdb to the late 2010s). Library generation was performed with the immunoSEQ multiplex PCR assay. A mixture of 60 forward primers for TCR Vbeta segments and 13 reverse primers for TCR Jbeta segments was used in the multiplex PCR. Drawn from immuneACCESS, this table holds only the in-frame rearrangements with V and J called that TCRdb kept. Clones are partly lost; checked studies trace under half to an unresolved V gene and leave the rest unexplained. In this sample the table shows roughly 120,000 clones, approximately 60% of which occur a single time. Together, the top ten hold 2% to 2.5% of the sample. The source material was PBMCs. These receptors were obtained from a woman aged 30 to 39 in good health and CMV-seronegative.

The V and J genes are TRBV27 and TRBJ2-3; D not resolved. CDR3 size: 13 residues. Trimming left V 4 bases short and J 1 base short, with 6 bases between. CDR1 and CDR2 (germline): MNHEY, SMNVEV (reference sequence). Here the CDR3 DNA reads TGTGCCAGCAGTTCCACAGGCACAGATACGCAGTATTTT. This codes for CASSSTGTDTQYF.

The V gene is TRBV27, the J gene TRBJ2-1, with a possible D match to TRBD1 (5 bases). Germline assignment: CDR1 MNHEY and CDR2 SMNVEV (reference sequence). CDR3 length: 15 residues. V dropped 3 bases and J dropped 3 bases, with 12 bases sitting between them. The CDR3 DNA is TGTGCCAGCAGTTTGACAGCCTCCGTCTACAATGAGCAGTTCTTC. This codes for CASSLTASVYNEQFF.

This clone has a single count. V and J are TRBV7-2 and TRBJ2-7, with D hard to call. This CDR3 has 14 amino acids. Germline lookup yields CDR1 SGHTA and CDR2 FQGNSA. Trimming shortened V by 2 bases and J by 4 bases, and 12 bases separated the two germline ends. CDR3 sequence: CASSLYTPSYEQYF. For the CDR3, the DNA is TGTGCCAGCAGCTTATACACCCCCTCATACGAGCAGTACTTC. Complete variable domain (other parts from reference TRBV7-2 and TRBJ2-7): GAGVSQSPSNKVTEKGKDVELRCDPISGHTALYWYRQSLGQGLEFLIYFQGNSAPDKSGLPSDRFSAERTGGSVSTLTIQRTQQEDSAVYLCASSLYTPSYEQYFGPGTRLTVT.

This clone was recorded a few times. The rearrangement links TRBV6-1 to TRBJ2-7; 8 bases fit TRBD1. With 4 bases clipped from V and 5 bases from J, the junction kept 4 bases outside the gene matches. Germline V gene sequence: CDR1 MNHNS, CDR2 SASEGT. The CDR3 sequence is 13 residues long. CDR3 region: CASSARTGNEQYF. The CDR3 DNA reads TGTGCCAGCAGTGCCCGGACAGGGAACGAGCAGTACTTC.

DNA of the CDR3: TGTGCCAGCAGCGTTGAGGGCGAGCAGTACTTC. It yields the protein CASSVEGEQYF. The J gene is TRBJ2-7, the V gene TRBV14, with D tentatively TRBD2 (5 bases). Trimming left V 5 bases short and J 6 bases short, with 8 bases between. This CDR3 is 11 amino acids long. CDR1 and CDR2 from the germline V gene are SGHDN and FVKESK.

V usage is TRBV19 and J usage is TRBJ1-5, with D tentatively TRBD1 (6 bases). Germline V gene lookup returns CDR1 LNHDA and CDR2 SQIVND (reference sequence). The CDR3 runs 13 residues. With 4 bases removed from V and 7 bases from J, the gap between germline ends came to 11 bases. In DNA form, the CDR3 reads TGTGCCAGTAGTAATGGGGGCGGGCAGCCCCAGCATTTT. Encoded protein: CASSNGGGQPQHF.

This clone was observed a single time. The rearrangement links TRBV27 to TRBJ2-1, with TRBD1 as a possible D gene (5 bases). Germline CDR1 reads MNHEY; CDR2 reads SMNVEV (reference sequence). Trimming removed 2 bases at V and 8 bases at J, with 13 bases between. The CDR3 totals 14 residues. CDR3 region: CASSLIGAEDEQFF. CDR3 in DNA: TGTGCCAGCAGTTTAATTGGGGCTGAGGATGAGCAGTTCTTC.